The entry below describes one TCR beta chain. Germline V gene lookup returns CDR1 SNHLY and CDR2 FYNNEI. V lost 1 base and J lost 10, with 13 bases in between. The CDR3 loop spans 13 amino acids. This sample is part of a study of blood T cell repertoires in COVID-19. Study overall: The study drew acute and convalescent COVID-19 samples from the United States, Italy and Spain. PBMCs, B-cell-depleted T cells, or T cells were the source of the cDNA or gDNA that made up the material.

Per the authors' pipeline: Reference gene primers were amplified, and this amplification served to estimate nucleated cell counts. TCRdb's copy holds only in-frame clones and misses some; the assay was immunoSEQ multiplex PCR. Clone size and the V and J calls come from that table; the DNA yielded D and trimming. The sample holds over 350,000 clones, just over 85% seen once. The sequence came from a woman younger than 45 with active or convalescent COVID-19. The chain links TRBV2 to TRBJ1-2; D not certain. What was sequenced was peripheral blood. The CDR3 DNA reads TGTGCCAGCAGTGAAGAGGTGTGGGCAGTCTACACCTTC. It codes for CASSEEVWAVYTF.